The following is a T cell receptor beta chain sequence with its context. Its target is not known. With 5 bases removed from V and 7 bases from J, the gap between germline ends came to 18 bases. Per the germline V gene, CDR1 is SQVTM and CDR2 is ANQGSEA. This CDR3 comprises 14 residues. The sample originates from a study of shared clonotypes between healthy human individuals. About the study: Per donor, CD8 memory used one plate, CD8 naive used two, CD4 memory used three and CD4 naive used three. The study's findings and limits: Naive subsets usually exceeded memory subsets in estimated richness.

Profiling relied on immunoSEQ multiplex PCR, and the TCRdb table lists in-frame clones only, not all of them. The profile shows some 690,000 clones, less than 95% of them singletons. The receptor was derived from a man younger than 35 in good health. Some clones in this sample may be carry-over from other donors' samples. Input material: memory CD8+ T cells from PBMCs. Regarding subset: CD45RO+ cells pooled with CCR7-negative TemRA cells. This chain connects TRBV29-1 to TRBJ2-1; tentative D call: TRBD2 (6 bases). The CDR3 DNA sequence: TGCAGCGTTTCCTCTAGCCGGGGGATGAATGAGCAGTTCTTC. Its translation: CSVSSSRGMNEQFF.